The 23 T cell receptor beta chains below come from one sample, sequenced in a study of blood T cells in healthy people across ages. PCR was performed a second time for 7 to 11 cycles using a sample-barcoded 5' primer and a J-beta primer mix. MiXCR was run by TCRdb on the 5' RACE reads, yielding one entry per CDR3 protein. The sample holds 700,000 to 1,000,000 distinct CDR3 sequences, approximately 48% seen once. Sequencing used blood. The source is a man between 60 and 70 years old in good health.

This chain uses TRBV20-1 with TRBJ2-1; 9 bases match TRBD2. Germline CDR1 is DFQATT and CDR2 is SNEGSKA (reference sequence). The CDR3 has 16 amino acids. Trimming took 0 bases from V and 8 from J; bases not matched to a gene: 11. CDR3 sequence (DNA): TGCAGTGCTAGAGATCTCAGGACTAGCGTTCGGGATGAGCAGTTCTTC. This translates into CSARDLRTSVRDEQFF.

The genes are TRBV7-2 and TRBJ2-7, with a possible D match to TRBD2 (6 bases). Germline V gene lookup returns CDR1 SGHTA and CDR2 FQGNSA. The CDR3 is 15 amino acids. V lost 7 bases, J lost 4 bases, and 20 bases lay in between. The DNA for the CDR3 is TGTGCCAGCAACTCGACTAGTAACGGTCTTTACGAGCAGTACTTC. It encodes CASNSTSNGLYEQYF.

This clonotype has just a few counts. V and J are TRBV5-6 and TRBJ2-7; D possibly corresponds to TRBD1 (6 bases). Germline V gene sequence: CDR1 SGHDT, CDR2 YYEEEE. This CDR3 is 11 amino acids long. V lost 2 bases and J 9 bases, leaving 9 bases between the germline ends. The CDR3 loop is CASSFMGAQYF. The CDR3 nucleotides read TGTGCCAGCAGCTTCATGGGGGCGCAGTACTTC. Looking up the rest from reference TRBV5-6 and TRBJ2-7 gives the full variable domain: DAGVTQSPTHLIKTRGQQVTLRCSPKSGHDTVSWYQQALGQGPQFIFQYYEEEERQRGNFPDRFSGHQFPNYSSELNVNALLLGDSALYLCASSFMGAQYFGPGTRLTVT.

This clonotype was observed a handful of times. The chain carries TRBV7-2 and TRBJ2-3; 10 bases are shared with TRBD1. The CDR3 has 17 residues. Germline V CDR1 and CDR2: SGHTA, FQGNSA. V lost 5 bases, J lost 1 base, and 9 bases stayed unmatched. CDR3 sequence: CASSPMTGGYGTDTQYF. The CDR3 nucleotides are TGTGCCAGCAGCCCTATGACAGGGGGCTATGGCACAGATACGCAGTATTTT.

CDR3 amino acids: CASLKGQPEDTEAFF. Here the CDR3 DNA reads TGTGCCAGCTTAAAGGGACAGCCTGAGGACACTGAAGCTTTCTTT. This rearrangement joins TRBV11-3 to TRBJ1-1, with 7 nucleotides matching TRBD1. Unmatched junction bases numbered 12, after V lost 8 bases and J lost 3 bases. The CDR3 length is 15 residues. CDR1 is SGHNT, CDR2 YENEEA, per germline.

V usage is TRBV5-1 and J usage is TRBJ1-2; weak D call: TRBD1 (5 bases). Germline CDR1 is SGHRS and CDR2 is YFSETQ. Trimming shortened V by 4 bases and J by 5 bases, and 18 bases separated the two germline ends. The length of the CDR3 is 15 residues. CDR3 loop: CASSPGPGVTYGYTF. CDR3 in DNA: TGCGCCAGCAGCCCAGGACCGGGGGTAACGTATGGCTACACCTTC.

The sample holds a few counts of this clonotype. This rearrangement joins TRBV7-2 to TRBJ1-5, with unresolved D. The V and J ends lost 4 bases and 6 bases respectively, with 13 bases between them. This CDR3 is 14 amino acids long. Germline V gene sequence: CDR1 SGHTA, CDR2 FQGNSA. This CDR3 reads CASSSSGRSQPQHF. As DNA, the CDR3 is TGTGCCAGCAGCTCCTCAGGTCGGTCTCAGCCCCAGCATTTT.

The chain couples TRBV6-6 to TRBJ2-4; D unresolved. The J call is uncertain, as TRBJ2-7 better fits the DNA end. Germline loops: CDR1 MNHNY, CDR2 SVGAGI (reference sequence). This CDR3 comprises 14 residues. In nucleotides, the CDR3 is TGTGCCAGCAGTAATGAGGTGGGTGGGTACGAGCAGTACTTC. Translation gives CASSNEVGGYEQYF.

The chain couples TRBV3-1 to TRBJ1-1, with 11 bases fitting TRBD1. CDR1 and CDR2 (germline): LGHDT, YNNKEL (reference sequence). This CDR3 has 15 amino acids. V lost 5 bases to trimming and J lost 6 bases; unmatched junction nucleotides: 8. CDR3 nucleotide sequence: TGTGCCAGCAGCTTCTGGACAGGGGGCGTCTCTGAAGCTTTCTTT. It translates to CASSFWTGGVSEAFF.

This clonotype occurred many times. This chain joins TRBV27 and TRBJ2-7; possibly TRBD2 for D (6 bases). Germline V gene lookup returns CDR1 MNHEY and CDR2 SMNVEV (reference sequence). CDR3 length: 13 residues. V was shortened by 6 bases and J by 3 bases, with 12 bases between the two germline ends. CDR3 sequence: CASSLSGGYEQYF. DNA for the CDR3: TGTGCCAGCAGCCTTTCCGGGGGCTACGAGCAGTACTTC.

V usage is TRBV20-1 and J usage is TRBJ1-4; TRBD1 is a possible D gene (5 bases). CDR1 is DFQATT and CDR2 is SNEGSKA in the germline V gene (reference sequence). This CDR3 has 13 residues. V lost 5 bases to trimming and J lost 3 bases, with 10 bases between them. In DNA form, the CDR3 reads TGCAGTGCTTGGGGGGATCCTAATGAAAAACTGTTTTTT. Protein product: CSAWGDPNEKLFF.

This clonotype was seen a few times. This chain uses TRBV12-3 or TRBV12-4 with TRBJ2-2, with 9 bases aligning to TRBD2. The CDR3 totals 15 residues. V lost 3 bases, J lost 4 bases, and 3 bases stayed unmatched. The CDR3 DNA reads TGTGCCAGCAGTTTGACTAGCGGCCTCACCGGGGAGCTGTTTTTT. Translation gives CASSLTSGLTGELFF.

This chain connects TRBV3-1 to TRBJ1-1; D gene uncertain. This CDR3 comprises 13 residues. Trimming removed 8 bases at V and 3 bases at J, with 13 bases between. Germline-derived CDR1 and CDR2 are LGHDT and YNNKEL (reference sequence). CDR3: CASLGLSDTEAFF. DNA of the CDR3: TGTGCCAGCCTTGGGTTATCGGACACTGAAGCTTTCTTT.

This clonotype was picked up many times. A much larger clone lies one base from this, so it may be a read error. The chain uses TRBV29-1 and TRBJ1-2; D unclear. V was clipped by 4 bases and J by 0 bases, with 6 bases between them. This CDR3 contains 12 residues. In germline, CDR1 is SQVTM, CDR2 ANQGSEA. CDR3 region: CSVGHPNYGYTF. For the CDR3, the DNA is TGCAGCGTTGGTCACCCTAACTATGGCTACACCTTC.

The chain is built from TRBV11-3 and TRBJ2-3; 8 nucleotides line up with TRBD2. CDR1 is SGHNT, CDR2 YENEEA, per germline. Unmatched junction bases numbered 8, after V lost 1 base and J lost 2 bases. The CDR3 covers 17 residues. This CDR3 is CASSLGPTSGDTDTQYF. In DNA form, the CDR3 reads TGTGCCAGCAGCTTAGGTCCAACTAGCGGTGACACAGATACGCAGTATTTT.

In its sample, this clonotype was seen a few times. The chain uses TRBV7-2 and TRBJ2-7; 10 positions agree with TRBD2. CDR1 is SGHTA, CDR2 FQGNSA, per germline. V shed 4 bases, J shed 7 bases, and the junction held 10 bases outside the gene matches. CDR3 size: 15 residues. Here the CDR3 DNA reads TGTGCCAGCAGCTCTCTAGCGGGGGACCTCCGGGAGCAGTACTTC. It yields the protein CASSSLAGDLREQYF.

V usage is TRBV7-9 and J usage is TRBJ2-3; D not certain. V lost 1 base, J lost 2 bases, and 13 bases lay in between. CDR1 and CDR2 (germline): SEHNR, FQNEAQ (reference sequence). The CDR3 length is 16 residues. The CDR3 loop is CASSLEGLTYTDTQYF. The CDR3 DNA reads as TGTGCCAGCAGCTTAGAGGGCCTAACATACACAGATACGCAGTATTTT.

The CDR3 sequence: CASSFVSGEQFF. In nucleotides, the CDR3 is TGTGCCAGCAGTTTCGTTTCCGGTGAGCAGTTCTTC. The genes are TRBV12-3 or TRBV12-4 and TRBJ2-1; the D is unclear. V was shortened by 3 bases and J by 9 bases, with 9 bases between the two germline ends. The CDR3 loop spans 12 amino acids.

This chain links TRBV29-1 with TRBJ2-7; no clear D gene. V lost 0 bases and J 5 bases, leaving 8 bases between the germline ends. The CDR3 totals 12 residues. The germline CDR1 and CDR2 sequences are SQVTM and ANQGSEA. The DNA for the CDR3 is TGCAGCGTTGAAGAAGGCGGAAACGAGCAGTACTTC. Translation: CSVEEGGNEQYF.

This clonotype appeared a few times. The chain carries TRBV25-1 and TRBJ1-6, with TRBD1 matching 12 bases. This CDR3 comprises 17 residues. Germline values: CDR1 MGHDK, CDR2 SYGVNS. After removal of 5 bases from V and 4 bases from J, the junction contained 6 bases not matched to a gene. In nucleotides, the CDR3 is TGTGCCAGCAGTCCCCGGGACAGGGGGCTGTATAATTCACCCCTCCACTTT. It codes for CASSPRDRGLYNSPLHF.

With regard to this clonotype: Its ends do not fully match the called genes, so a read error is possible. The V and J genes are TRBV11-2 and TRBJ2-3; TRBD1 matches at 8 bases. Looked up from germline, CDR1 is SGHAT and CDR2 is FQNNGV. This CDR3 spans 13 amino acids. CDR3 amino acids: CASSGQGTDMQYF. The CDR3 DNA reads TGTGCCAGCAGCGGACAGGGTACAGATATGCAGTATTTT.

In regard to this clonotype: The junction and the germline gene differ at one end; a read error may be behind it. This sequence joins TRBV4-1 and TRBJ2-4; possibly TRBD1 for D (5 bases). The CDR3 loop spans 18 amino acids. The germline CDR1 and CDR2 sequences are MGHRA and YSYEKL. CDR3 nucleotide sequence: TGCGCCGGCAGCCAAGTTATTGATGGCAGGGAAGCCAAAAACATTCAGTACTTC. Translated, it gives CAGSQVIDGREAKNIQYF.

On this clonotype: Germline is not matched at one junction end, which may reflect a read error. This chain links TRBV5-5 with TRBJ1-1; no definite D call. CDR1 is SGHKS and CDR2 is YYEKEE in the germline V gene (reference sequence). This CDR3 is 12 amino acids long. The CDR3 region has the DNA TGTGTCAGCAGCTTGGGAAACACTGAAGCTTTCTTT. Translated, it gives CVSSLGNTEAFF.